Detailed here is one T cell receptor (beta chain). Its antigen is unidentified. This record comes from a study of OX40 agonist ivuxolimab in advanced cancers. Study at large: Hepatocellular carcinoma, melanoma, renal cell or head and neck cancer affected the dose-escalation patients.

Profiling relied on immunoSEQ multiplex PCR, and the TCRdb table lists in-frame clones only, not all of them. The repertoire consists of 65,000 to 85,000 clones, with around 84% occurring once and the leading ten covering around 2.3%. Germline values: CDR1 SNHLY, CDR2 FYNNEI. The CDR3 extends over 16 amino acids. Deletions cut 4 bases from V and 0 bases from J, with 12 bases between. Overall study findings and caveats: Mean expanded clone counts were higher in CD8+ than CD4+ T cells.

The V and J genes are TRBV2 and TRBJ2-2; D is ambiguous. The starting material was CD4+ or CD8+ T cells sorted from blood, obtained in a trial of the OX40 agonist ivuxolimab. This clonotype was sampled from an adult with an advanced solid tumor such as melanoma, head and neck, liver or kidney cancer. The CDR3 loop reads CASSARQTTNTGELFF. Written as DNA, the CDR3 is TGTGCCAGCAGTGCGAGACAAACGACGAACACCGGGGAGCTGTTTTTT.